The 23 T cell receptor beta chains given below trace back to one sample, sequenced in a study of OX40 agonist ivuxolimab in advanced cancers. Measured with immunoSEQ multiplex PCR; TCRdb has only the in-frame clones, and not every one. The sample carries some 52,000 clones, over 85% recorded once. The sequenced sample was CD4+ or CD8+ T cells sorted from blood, obtained in a trial of the OX40 agonist ivuxolimab. These receptors all come from an adult with an advanced solid tumor such as melanoma, head and neck, liver or kidney cancer.

The V call is TRBV6-5, the J call TRBJ1-2; TRBD1 is a possible D gene (6 bases). Germline V lookup: CDR1 MNHEY, CDR2 SVGAGI. CDR3 length: 14 residues. V lost 0 bases and J lost 4, with 9 bases in between. The CDR3 region has the DNA TGTGCCAGCAGTTACTCCGAGGGGGGCTATGGCTACACCTTC. It encodes CASSYSEGGYGYTF.

The V call is TRBV7-9, the J call TRBJ2-5; maybe TRBD2 (6 bases). The germline V gene encodes CDR1 SEHNR and CDR2 FQNEAQ (reference sequence). Trimming stripped 1 base from V and 3 bases from J, with 15 bases between. This CDR3 region has 16 residues. CDR3 coding DNA: TGTGCCAGCAGCTTAGGGTACGGGAGCCACGAAGAGACCCAGTACTTC. Translation gives CASSLGYGSHEETQYF.

The rearrangement links TRBV7-9 to TRBJ2-1; 12 positions match TRBD1. The CDR3 is 14 residues long. The V gene's germline CDR1 is SEHNR and CDR2 FQNEAQ (reference sequence). Trimming cost V 11 bases and J 9 bases; bases outside gene matches: 11. The CDR3 nucleotides are TGTGCCGTAGAGAGGGACAGGGGGCCAGGTGAGCAGTTCTTC. This gives the protein CAVERDRGPGEQFF.

The chain carries TRBV28 and TRBJ2-7, with D perhaps TRBD2 (6 bases). Trimming stripped 6 bases from V and 1 base from J, with 10 bases between. The CDR3 contains 13 residues. The germline V gene has CDR1 MDHEN and CDR2 SYDVKM. The CDR3 region is CASSRSGSYEQYF. CDR3 bases: TGTGCCAGCAGCCGGAGCGGGTCCTACGAGCAGTACTTC.

Relative to its sample, this clone is medium-sized. This chain uses TRBV6-6 with TRBJ1-1; D may be TRBD1 (6 bases). CDR1 MNHNY and CDR2 SVGAGI come from the germline V gene (reference sequence). V shed 2 bases and J shed 5 bases, with 12 bases lying between them. CDR3 length: 14 amino acids. CDR3 coding DNA: TGTGCCAGCAGTTACAGGGAGGGGGAAACTGAAGCTTTCTTT. It yields the protein CASSYREGETEAFF.

The chain recombines TRBV27 with TRBJ1-1; maybe TRBD1 (5 bases). CDR1 MNHEY and CDR2 SMNVEV come from the germline V gene (reference sequence). V lost 6 bases to trimming and J lost 11 bases, with 22 bases between them. There are 14 residues in the CDR3. CDR3 in DNA: TGTGCCAGCAGCATTAAGGGCGGGGGTGTACGGGCTTTCTTT. Translating gives CASSIKGGGVRAFF.

V usage is TRBV4-1 and J usage is TRBJ2-2; D is undetermined. This CDR3 is 17 amino acids long. V was clipped by 0 bases and J by 4 bases, with 15 bases between them. Germline CDR1 reads MGHRA; CDR2 reads YSYEKL. The CDR3 DNA sequence: TGCGCCAGCAGCCAAGAGTCGAGGCATACAATCACCGGGGAGCTGTTTTTT. This gives the protein CASSQESRHTITGELFF.

The chain combines TRBV7-9 with TRBJ2-7, with D uncertain. CDR1 is SEHNR and CDR2 is FQNEAQ in the germline V gene (reference sequence). The CDR3 is 13 residues long. V lost 3 bases, J lost 0 bases, and 6 bases lay in between. CDR3 in DNA: TGTGCCAGCAGCTTTTACGCCTCCTACGAGCAGTACTTC. Encoded protein: CASSFYASYEQYF. Supplemented by reference TRBV7-9 and TRBJ2-7, the full variable domain reads DTGVSQNPRHKITKRGQNVTFRCDPISEHNRLYWYRQTLGQGPEFLTYFQNEAQLEKSRLLSDRFSAERPKGSFSTLEIQRTEQGDSAMYLCASSFYASYEQYFGPGTRLTVT.

The chain joins TRBV4-1 to TRBJ1-1; tentatively, D is TRBD1 (5 bases). Trimming cost V 1 base and J 2 bases, with 11 bases left between them. The CDR3 sequence is 15 residues long. Germline CDR1 reads MGHRA; CDR2 reads YSYEKL. The DNA for the CDR3 is TGCGCCAGCAGCCAAGGCGGGGGATTTAACACTGAAGCTTTCTTT. As protein: CASSQGGGFNTEAFF.

This chain uses TRBV4-3 with TRBJ2-7; D may be TRBD2 (6 bases). CDR3 length: 14 residues. Trimming removed 4 bases from V and 5 bases from J, with 15 bases in between. CDR1 is LGHNA and CDR2 is YSLEER in the germline V gene. The CDR3 DNA follows: TGCGCCAGCAGCCTGGGGCGGGGTGGCGACGAGCAGTACTTC. This gives the protein CASSLGRGGDEQYF.

This clone has just one count. This chain connects TRBV28 to TRBJ2-7; 8 positions match TRBD1. Germline values: CDR1 MDHEN, CDR2 SYDVKM. The CDR3 is made up of 15 amino acids. The V gene end was trimmed by 5 bases and the J gene end by 0 bases; junction bases not matched to a gene: 6. The CDR3 DNA reads TGTGCCAGCAGTCCCGGACAGGGAACCTCCTACGAGCAGTACTTC. This encodes CASSPGQGTSYEQYF.

The V gene is TRBV7-2, the J gene TRBJ2-3, with unresolved D. Trimming cost V 7 bases and J 0 bases, with 11 bases left between them. CDR1 SGHTA and CDR2 FQGNSA come from the germline V gene. The CDR3 length is 14 residues. CDR3 protein: CASTFLRSTDTQYF. The CDR3 nucleotides are TGTGCCAGCACCTTCTTAAGAAGCACAGATACGCAGTATTTT.

The V gene is TRBV7-9, the J gene TRBJ2-2, with 8 bases aligning to TRBD2. The CDR3 loop spans 16 amino acids. The germline V gene encodes CDR1 SEHNR and CDR2 FQNEAQ (reference sequence). Germline trimming cut 3 bases from V and 2 bases from J; bases unmatched to any gene: 5. CDR3 sequence reads: CASSFVVAGNTGELFF. Written as DNA, the CDR3 is TGTGCCAGCAGCTTCGTTGTAGCGGGAAACACCGGGGAGCTGTTTTTT.

V and J are TRBV2 and TRBJ2-3; TRBD2 is a possible D gene (5 bases). This CDR3 comprises 13 residues. Germline CDR1 and CDR2: SNHLY and FYNNEI. Deletions cut 4 bases from V and 2 bases from J, with 7 bases between. CDR3 nucleotides: TGTGCCAGCAGTGGCGGGTACACAGATACGCAGTATTTT. This encodes CASSGGYTDTQYF.

The sample holds a few counts of this clone. The V and J genes are TRBV9 and TRBJ1-3; no clear D. Trimming took off 4 bases at V and 4 bases at J, with 3 bases between the two ends. Germline CDR1 reads SGDLS; CDR2 reads YYNGEE. This CDR3 has 11 residues. CDR3: CASSYGNTIYF. CDR3 nucleotides: TGTGCCAGCAGCTACGGAAACACCATATATTTT.

The chain combines TRBV6-5 with TRBJ2-1; D gene ambiguous. The V end was cut by 4 bases, the J end by 7 bases, with 11 bases between. The V gene's germline CDR1 is MNHEY and CDR2 SVGAGI. The CDR3 consists of 13 residues. The CDR3 is CASSLLPRNEQFF. CDR3 DNA sequence: TGTGCCAGCAGTTTGTTACCTAGGAATGAGCAGTTCTTC.

This chain links TRBV13 with TRBJ2-1; 7 nucleotides line up with TRBD1. The CDR3 contains 15 residues. V lost 3 bases to trimming and J lost 1 base; unmatched junction nucleotides: 3. Germline V gene lookup returns CDR1 PRHDT and CDR2 FYEKMQ (reference sequence). The CDR3 loop is CASSFGTESYNEQFF. CDR3 sequence (DNA): TGTGCCAGCAGCTTCGGGACAGAATCCTACAATGAGCAGTTCTTC.

CDR3 in amino acids: CASSVESEELFF. The DNA for the CDR3 is TGTGCCAGCAGCGTGGAATCGGAAGAGCTGTTTTTT. The V gene is TRBV9, the J gene TRBJ2-2; D remains unclear. CDR3 length: 12 residues. Germline loops: CDR1 SGDLS, CDR2 YYNGEE. Trimming took off 2 bases at V and 11 bases at J, with 10 bases between the two ends.

V gene TRBV6-5 combines with J gene TRBJ2-2, with unresolved D. The CDR3 totals 16 residues. Looked up from germline, CDR1 is MNHEY and CDR2 is SVGAGI. The V end lost 2 bases, the J end lost 0 bases, and 10 bases lay between the germline ends. CDR3 bases: TGTGCCAGCAGTTACGGGGATTCCCCGAACACCGGGGAGCTGTTTTTT. Its protein is CASSYGDSPNTGELFF.

In its sample, this clone was seen once. J is TRBJ2-3 and V is TRBV27, with TRBD2 matching over 9 bases. The CDR3 sequence is 16 residues long. The trim removed 5 bases at V and 4 bases at J, leaving 10 bases unmatched. In germline, CDR1 is MNHEY, CDR2 SMNVEV (reference sequence). This CDR3 is CASSPLAGEGADTQYF. CDR3 bases: TGTGCCAGCAGTCCCTTAGCGGGAGAGGGAGCAGATACGCAGTATTTT.

The chain combines TRBV28 with TRBJ1-5; D remains unclear. The CDR3 runs to 14 residues. Germline lookup yields CDR1 MDHEN and CDR2 SYDVKM. Trimming cost V 5 bases and J 1 base, with 9 bases left between them. CDR3 in DNA: TGTGCCAGCAGTCCCCCGGACAGCAATCAGCCCCAGCATTTT. Residues: CASSPPDSNQPQHF.

The chain carries TRBV27 and TRBJ1-1; D unclear. The CDR3 sequence is 14 residues long. The V and J ends lost 5 bases and 4 bases respectively, with 14 bases between them. The germline gives CDR1 MNHEY, CDR2 SMNVEV (reference sequence). As DNA, the CDR3 is TGTGCCAGCAGTACACACGCCCTGAGCACTGAAGCTTTCTTT. As protein: CASSTHALSTEAFF.

The rearrangement joins TRBV14 to TRBJ2-7; TRBD1 matches at 9 bases. There are 20 residues in the CDR3. V shed 0 bases and J 4 bases; nucleotides not matched to a gene: 19. Looked up from germline, CDR1 is SGHDN and CDR2 is FVKESK. DNA for the CDR3: TGTGCCAGCAGCCAAGATGAGGGTTGGGCACAGGGGGCTCTATCATACGAGCAGTACTTC. It codes for CASSQDEGWAQGALSYEQYF.